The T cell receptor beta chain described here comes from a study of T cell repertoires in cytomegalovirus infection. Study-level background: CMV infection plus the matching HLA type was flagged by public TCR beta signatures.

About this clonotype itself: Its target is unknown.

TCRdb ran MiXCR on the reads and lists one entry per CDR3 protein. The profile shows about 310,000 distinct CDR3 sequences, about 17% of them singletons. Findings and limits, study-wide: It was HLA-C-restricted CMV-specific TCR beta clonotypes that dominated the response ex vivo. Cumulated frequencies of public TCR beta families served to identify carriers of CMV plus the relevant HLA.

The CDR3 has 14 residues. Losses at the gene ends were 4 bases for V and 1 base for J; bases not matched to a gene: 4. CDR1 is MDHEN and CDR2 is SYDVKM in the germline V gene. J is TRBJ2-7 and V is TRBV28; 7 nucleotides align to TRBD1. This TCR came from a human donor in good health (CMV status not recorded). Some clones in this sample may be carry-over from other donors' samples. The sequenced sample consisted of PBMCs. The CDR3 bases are TGTGCCAGCAGTTCTGGGACAGCGTCCTACGAGCAGTACTTC. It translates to CASSSGTASYEQYF.